A single TCR beta chain is shown here with its context. It has no known antigen specificity. Base qualities are not at hand, and no much larger clone is one base apart. The data belong to a study of blood T cell dynamics during melanoma immunotherapy (dated by TCRdb to about 2020). For the study in its entirety: Patients with metastatic melanoma were treated with first-line pembrolizumab or nivolumab plus ipilimumab as standard of care in the United Kingdom. To identify early correlates of response, the study profiled peripheral T cell receptor repertoires in patients with metastatic melanoma before and after one cycle of checkpoint inhibitor therapy. The training cohort consisted of consecutive patients, while an additional independent group of patients from the same centre was pooled to form an external validation set. The paper as a whole reports these results and caveats: The relatively small sample size was acknowledged as potentially limiting generalization of the results. A bifurcated reorganization of the PBMC repertoire at W3, with increased clonality or increased diversity, was observed in patients who later achieved disease control, unlike in progressors. Whether the T cell clones driving repertoire changes were melanoma-specific or reflected general immune activation could not be determined in the study.

This specimen's time point label, interpreted: pre-treatment baseline. Blood samples were taken before treatment (T0) and at week 3 (W3), following the first cycle of checkpoint blockade. Except for a couple of patients with rapid clinical progression, response was assessed 12 weeks after the first infusion by RECIST 1.1; disease control meant complete response, partial response or stable disease. Patients were not eligible if they had prior systemic cancer treatment, concomitant immunosuppressant therapy or synchronous other active malignancies. Bulk PBMC and plasma cell-free DNA were both sequenced for TCR beta so that circulating cells and T cell turnover could be tracked. Lymphoprep and SepMate tubes were used to isolate PBMC from blood, and red cell lysis was then performed. QIAamp DNA Blood Mini kits were used to extract DNA from both PBMC and sorted T cell subsets. For every bulk PBMC sample, a fixed 350 ng of DNA was loaded. The immunoSEQ TCRb Assay kit was used according to manufacturer instructions to amplify TCR beta CDR3 sequences from genomic DNA. The KAPA Library Quantification Kit for Illumina platforms was used to quantify pooled libraries by qPCR. Pooled libraries were clustered at about 0.55-1.1 pM and sequenced on an Illumina NextSeq 500. The study's processing was this. TCR data were analyzed with immunoSEQ ANALYZER and the R LymphoSeq package. A rearrangement efficiency score was calculated as productive divided by the sum of productive and non-productive CDR3 sequences. Within each patient, timepoints were compared pairwise for clonality, measured with the Gini coefficient, and for diversity, measured with the Renyi index at alpha=1. Clonal relatedness used an edit distance of 3, and repertoire similarity used the Bhattacharyya coefficient, both computed in LymphoSeq. Linear discriminant analysis on week-3 changes in clonality and diversity was built with the R MASS and caret packages to classify response. TCRdb carries this immuneACCESS record with in-frame sequences only. Its versions omit some clonotypes, under half of them owing to an unresolved V gene in the studies checked, with the rest unexplained. The DNA gave D and trimming, while V, J and clone size come from that table. The sample contains around 6,600 clones, about 78% of them found a single time. The top ten constitute roughly 30% of the sample.

CDR1 and CDR2 (SGHTA, FQGTGA) derive from the germline V gene. There are 15 amino acids in the CDR3, from cysteine to phenylalanine inclusive. The kept DNA is CDR3 alone, 45 bases in frame from the first base. Relative to germline, V is 5 bases shorter and J is 6 bases shorter, with 19 bases between their ends. Specimen: blood, collected from a patient treated with checkpoint blockade. The rearrangement joined TRBV7-3 to TRBJ1-1; perhaps TRBD1 is the D gene, with 5 bases matching. This TCR was sampled from a human donor with melanoma. The DNA sequence reads TGTGCCAGCAGCCCCGGGACTGGAGCCGAGGCTGAAGCTTTCTTT. It specifies CASSPGTGAEAEAFF.